One T cell receptor beta chain is described in this entry. The data are from a study of Ad26.COV2.S vaccination and SARS-CoV-2 variants. For the study at large: The study gave Ad26.COV2.S intramuscularly, once or twice 56 days apart.

Germline V gene lookup returns CDR1 GTSNPN and CDR2 SVGIG (reference sequence). Trimming took off 5 bases at V and 8 bases at J, with 22 bases between the two ends. This CDR3 is 15 amino acids long. Specified treatment: about 20 received Ad26.COV2.S at low or high dose, single or two shots; about five received placebo; per-sample allocation not given. Sampling occurred on day 63 after the first vaccine or placebo injection. Method: immunoSEQ multiplex PCR; TCRdb's copy keeps in-frame clones and lacks some. The table lists approximately 300,000 clones, 86% of them singletons. The source of this sequence is a person aged 18 to 65 who received the Ad26.COV2.S COVID-19 vaccine or a placebo. The chain joins TRBV30 to TRBJ2-1; D tentatively fits TRBD1 or TRBD2 (5 bases each). The material sequenced was peripheral blood, taken in a trial of Ad26.COV2.S vaccine versus placebo. CDR3 loop: CAWEPGRKGAHEQFF. The DNA of the CDR3 is TGTGCCTGGGAACCGGGACGCAAAGGGGCCCATGAGCAGTTCTTC.